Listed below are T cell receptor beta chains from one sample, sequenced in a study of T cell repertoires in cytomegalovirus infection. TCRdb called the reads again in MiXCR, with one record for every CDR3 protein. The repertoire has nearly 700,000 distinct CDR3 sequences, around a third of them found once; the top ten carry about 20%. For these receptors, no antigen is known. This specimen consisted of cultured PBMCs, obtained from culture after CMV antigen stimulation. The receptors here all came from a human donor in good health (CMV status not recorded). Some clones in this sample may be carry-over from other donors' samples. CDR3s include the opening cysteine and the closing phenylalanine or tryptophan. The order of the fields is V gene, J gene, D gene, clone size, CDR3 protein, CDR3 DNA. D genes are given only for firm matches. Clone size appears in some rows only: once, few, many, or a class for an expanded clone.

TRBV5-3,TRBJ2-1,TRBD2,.,CASSLVRTSGDFNEQFF,TGTGCCAGCAGCTTGGTTAGGACTAGCGGGGACTTCAATGAGCAGTTCTTC
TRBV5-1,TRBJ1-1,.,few,CASSRRSNTEAFF,TGCGCCAGCAGCCGGAGATCGAACACTGAAGCTTTCTTT
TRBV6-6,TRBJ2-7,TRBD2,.,CATLLYSGGVSGEQYF,TGTGCCACCCTGCTATATAGCGGGGGCGTAAGCGGAGAGCAGTACTTC
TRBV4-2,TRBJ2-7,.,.,CASSQDGVYEQYF,TGTGCCAGCAGCCAAGATGGCGTCTACGAGCAGTACTTC
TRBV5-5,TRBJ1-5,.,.,CASSLLGDSNQPQHF,TGTGCCAGCAGCTTACTAGGGGATAGCAATCAGCCCCAGCATTTT
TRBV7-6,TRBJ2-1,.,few,CASSPTENEQFF,TGTGCCAGCAGCCCAACGGAGAATGAGCAGTTCTTC
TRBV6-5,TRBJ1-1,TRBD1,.,CASSYSHRGSSTEAFF,TGTGCCAGCAGTTACTCCCACAGGGGGTCGAGCACTGAAGCTTTCTTT
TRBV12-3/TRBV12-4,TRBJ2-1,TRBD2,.,CASSRGVAGYNEQFF,TGTGCCAGCAGCCGCGGCGTAGCGGGATACAATGAGCAGTTCTTC
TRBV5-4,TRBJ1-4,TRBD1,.,CASSLRGQYNEKLFF,TGTGCCAGCAGCTTGAGGGGGCAGTATAATGAAAAACTGTTTTTT
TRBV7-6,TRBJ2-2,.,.,CASSLDSANTGELFF,TGTGCCAGCAGCTTGGACTCCGCGAACACCGGGGAGCTGTTTTTT
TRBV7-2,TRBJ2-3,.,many,CASSPLGSSPGRGQYF,TGTGCCAGCAGCCCTCTCGGTAGTAGCCCAGGAAGGGGGCAGTATTTT
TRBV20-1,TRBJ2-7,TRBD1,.,CSATRDRYEQYF,TGCAGTGCTACCCGGGACAGGTACGAGCAGTACTTC
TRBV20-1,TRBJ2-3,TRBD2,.,CSAPPRGSGWTDTQYF,TGCAGTGCTCCCCCTAGGGGTAGCGGGTGGACAGATACGCAGTATTTT
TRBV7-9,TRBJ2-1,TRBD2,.,CASSPSSGRAYNEQFF,TGTGCCAGCAGCCCAAGTAGCGGGAGGGCCTACAATGAGCAGTTCTTC
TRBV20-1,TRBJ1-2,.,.,CSARAGHYGYTF,TGCAGTGCTAGAGCGGGGCACTATGGCTACACCTTC
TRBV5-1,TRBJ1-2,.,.,CASSLSTGVYGYTF,TGCGCCAGCAGCCTATCGACAGGAGTCTATGGCTACACCTTC
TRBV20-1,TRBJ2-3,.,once,CSVTPPEVVTDTQYF,TGCAGTGTGACACCCCCCGAGGTAGTCACAGATACGCAGTATTTT
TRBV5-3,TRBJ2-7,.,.,CASSSGQGFSYEQYF,TGTGCCAGCAGCTCGGGGCAGGGGTTTTCCTACGAGCAGTACTTC
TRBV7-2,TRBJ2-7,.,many,CASSLTIGGEQYF,TGTGCCAGCAGCCTTACTATAGGTGGCGAGCAGTACTTC
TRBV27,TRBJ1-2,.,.,CASSLLRTGGGYTF,TGTGCCAGCAGTTTATTACGTACAGGCGGGGGCTACACCTTC
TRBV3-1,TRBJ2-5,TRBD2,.,CASSQEGTSAIKETQYF,TGTGCCAGCAGCCAAGAGGGGACTAGCGCAATAAAAGAGACCCAGTACTTC
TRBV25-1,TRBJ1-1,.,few,CASSDSTESRAFF,TGTGCCAGCAGTGATTCGACTGAATCCCGAGCTTTCTTT